This TCR beta chain emerged from a study of blood T cell repertoires in COVID-19. Study-level information: The United States, Italy and Spain provided the acute and convalescent COVID-19 samples. T cells, B-cell-depleted T cells, or PBMCs provided the cDNA or gDNA that served as material.

Study processing details: Counts of nucleated cells, estimated from reference gene primer amplification, were obtained. Produced via immunoSEQ multiplex PCR; TCRdb's table is partial and in-frame only. V, J and clone size derive from that table, while D and trimming were established from the DNA sequence. The sample lists approximately 180,000 clones, nearly 90% occurring once. The receptor comes from a man aged 55 to 69 with active or convalescent COVID-19. Sample: peripheral blood.

The CDR3 here is CASSLRRDTWHGYTF. In DNA, the CDR3 is TGTGCCAGCAGCTTAAGAAGGGACACCTGGCATGGCTACACCTTC. The chain couples TRBV11-1 to TRBJ1-2, with a tentative D call TRBD1 (6 bases). The CDR3 runs 15 residues. Trimming took off 2 bases at V and 6 bases at J, with 16 bases between the two ends. In germline, CDR1 is SGHAT, CDR2 FQDESV (reference sequence). The full variable domain, completed using reference TRBV11-1 and TRBJ1-2, is EAEVAQSPRYKITEKSQAVAFWCDPISGHATLYWYRQILGQGPELLVQFQDESVVDDSQLPKDRFSAERLKGVDSTLKIQPAELGDSAMYLCASSLRRDTWHGYTFGSGTRLTVV.